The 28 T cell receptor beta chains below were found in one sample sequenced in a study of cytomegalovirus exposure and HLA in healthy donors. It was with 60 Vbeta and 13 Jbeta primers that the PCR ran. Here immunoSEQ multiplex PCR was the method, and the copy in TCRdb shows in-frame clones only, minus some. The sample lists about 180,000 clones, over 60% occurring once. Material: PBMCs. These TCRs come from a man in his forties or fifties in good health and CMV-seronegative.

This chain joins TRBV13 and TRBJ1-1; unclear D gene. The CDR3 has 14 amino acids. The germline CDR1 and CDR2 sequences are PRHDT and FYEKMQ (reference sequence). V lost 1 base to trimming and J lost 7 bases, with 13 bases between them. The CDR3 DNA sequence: TGTGCCAGCAGCTTAGCAAAGGGAGAAGATGAAGCTTTCTTT. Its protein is CASSLAKGEDEAFF.

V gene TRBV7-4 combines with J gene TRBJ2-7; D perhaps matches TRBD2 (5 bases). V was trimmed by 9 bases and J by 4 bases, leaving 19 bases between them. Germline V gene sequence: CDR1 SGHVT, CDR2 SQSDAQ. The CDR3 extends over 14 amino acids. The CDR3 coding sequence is TGTGCCAGAATCCTTACGGGGTGTAGGTACGAGCAGTACTTC. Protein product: CARILTGCRYEQYF.

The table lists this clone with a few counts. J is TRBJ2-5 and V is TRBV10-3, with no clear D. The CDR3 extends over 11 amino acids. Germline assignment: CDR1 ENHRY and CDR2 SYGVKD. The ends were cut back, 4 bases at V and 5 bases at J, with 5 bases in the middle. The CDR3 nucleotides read TGTGCCATCAGTGTGAGGGAGACCCAGTACTTC. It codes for CAISVRETQYF.

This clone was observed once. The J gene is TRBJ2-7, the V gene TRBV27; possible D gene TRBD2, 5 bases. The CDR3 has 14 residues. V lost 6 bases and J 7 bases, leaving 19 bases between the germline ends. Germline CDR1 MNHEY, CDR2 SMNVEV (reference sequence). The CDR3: CASRGADNLVEQYF. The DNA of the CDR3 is TGTGCCAGCAGGGGAGCCGACAATCTAGTTGAGCAGTACTTC.

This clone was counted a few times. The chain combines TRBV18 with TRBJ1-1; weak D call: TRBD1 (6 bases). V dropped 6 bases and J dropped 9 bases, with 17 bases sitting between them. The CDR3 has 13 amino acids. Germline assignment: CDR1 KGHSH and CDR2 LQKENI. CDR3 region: CASSSGADSKAFF. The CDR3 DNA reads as TGTGCCAGCTCCTCAGGGGCGGACAGTAAAGCTTTCTTT.

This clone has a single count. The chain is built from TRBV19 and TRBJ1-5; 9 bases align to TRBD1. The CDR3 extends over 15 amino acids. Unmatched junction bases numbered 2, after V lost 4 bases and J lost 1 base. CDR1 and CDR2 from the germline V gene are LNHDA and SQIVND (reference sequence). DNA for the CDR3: TGTGCCAGTAGTACGACAGGGGGAAGCAATCAGCCCCAGCATTTT. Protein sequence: CASSTTGGSNQPQHF.

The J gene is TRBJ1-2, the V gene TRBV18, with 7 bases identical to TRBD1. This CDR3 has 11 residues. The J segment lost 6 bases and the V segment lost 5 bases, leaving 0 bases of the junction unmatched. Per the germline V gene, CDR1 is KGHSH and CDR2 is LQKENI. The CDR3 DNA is TGTGCCAGCTCAACAGGGGATGGCTACACCTTC. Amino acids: CASSTGDGYTF.

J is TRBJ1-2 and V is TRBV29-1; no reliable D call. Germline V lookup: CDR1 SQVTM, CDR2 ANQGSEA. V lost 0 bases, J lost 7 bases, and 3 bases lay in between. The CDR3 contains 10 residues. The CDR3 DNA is TGCAGCGTTGAAGAGAGTGGCTACACCTTC. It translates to CSVEESGYTF. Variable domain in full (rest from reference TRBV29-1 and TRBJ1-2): SAVISQKPSRDICQRGTSLTIQCQVDSQVTMMFWYRQQPGQSLTLIATANQGSEATYESGFVIDKFPISRPNLTFSTLTVSNMSPEDSSIYLCSVEESGYTFGSGTRLTVV.

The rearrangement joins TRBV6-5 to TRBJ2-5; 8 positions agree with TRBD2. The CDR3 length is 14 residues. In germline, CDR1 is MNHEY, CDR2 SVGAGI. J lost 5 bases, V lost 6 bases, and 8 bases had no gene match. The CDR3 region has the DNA TGTGCCAGCAGCGAGGCGGGAGGCCGGGAGACCCAGTACTTC. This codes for CASSEAGGRETQYF.

The CDR3 region has the DNA TGTGCCAGCTCACCGGGACAGGGGAGCGGTAATGAGCAGTTCTTC. Encoded protein: CASSPGQGSGNEQFF. The chain links TRBV18 to TRBJ2-1, with 10 bases lining up with TRBD1. The V segment lost 3 bases and the J segment 7 bases; nucleotides outside the gene matches: 6. The CDR3 runs to 15 residues. CDR1 KGHSH and CDR2 LQKENI come from the germline V gene.

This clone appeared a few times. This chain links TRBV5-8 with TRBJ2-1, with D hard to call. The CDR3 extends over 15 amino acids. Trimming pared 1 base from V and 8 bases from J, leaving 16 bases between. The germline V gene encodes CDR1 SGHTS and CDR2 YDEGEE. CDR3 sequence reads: CASSLQPGVAYEQFF. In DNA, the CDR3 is TGTGCCAGCAGCTTGCAGCCCGGTGTAGCTTATGAGCAGTTCTTC.

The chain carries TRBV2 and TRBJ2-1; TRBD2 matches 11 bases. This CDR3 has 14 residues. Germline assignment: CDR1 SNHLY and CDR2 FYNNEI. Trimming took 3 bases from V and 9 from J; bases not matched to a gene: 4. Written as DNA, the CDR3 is TGTGCCAGCAGTGATAGCGGGAGGGCCGGTGAGCAGTTCTTC. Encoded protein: CASSDSGRAGEQFF.

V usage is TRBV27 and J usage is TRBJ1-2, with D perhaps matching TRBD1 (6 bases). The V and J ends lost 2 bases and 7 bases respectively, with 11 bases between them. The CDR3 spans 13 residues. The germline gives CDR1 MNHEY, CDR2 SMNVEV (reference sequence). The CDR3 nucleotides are TGTGCCAGCAGTTTAACAGGGTTGGCTGGCTACACCTTC. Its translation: CASSLTGLAGYTF.

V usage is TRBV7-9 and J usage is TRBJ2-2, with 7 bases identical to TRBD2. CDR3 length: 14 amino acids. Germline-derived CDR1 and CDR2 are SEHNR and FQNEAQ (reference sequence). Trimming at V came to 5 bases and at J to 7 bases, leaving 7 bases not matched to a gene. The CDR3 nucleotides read TGTGCCAGCAGCCCAGGCGGGGGTCTCGGGGAGCTGTTTTTT. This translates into CASSPGGGLGELFF. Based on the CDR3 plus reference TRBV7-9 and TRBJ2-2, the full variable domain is DTGVSQNPRHKITKRGQNVTFRCDPISEHNRLYWYRQTLGQGPEFLTYFQNEAQLEKSRLLSDRFSAERPKGSFSTLEIQRTEQGDSAMYLCASSPGGGLGELFFGEGSRLTVL.

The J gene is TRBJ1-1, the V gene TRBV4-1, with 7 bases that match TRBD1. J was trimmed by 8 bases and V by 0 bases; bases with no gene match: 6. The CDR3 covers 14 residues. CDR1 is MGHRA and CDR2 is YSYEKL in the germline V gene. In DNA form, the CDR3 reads TGCGCCAGCAGCCAAGAAGGCGGGACAGACGAAGCTTTCTTT. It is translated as CASSQEGGTDEAFF.

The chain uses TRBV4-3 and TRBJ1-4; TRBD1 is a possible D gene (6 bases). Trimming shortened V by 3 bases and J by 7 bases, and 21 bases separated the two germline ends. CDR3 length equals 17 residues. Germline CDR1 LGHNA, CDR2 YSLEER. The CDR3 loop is CASSHSPPGEVGEKLFF. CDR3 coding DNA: TGCGCCAGCAGCCATTCTCCCCCAGGGGAAGTAGGTGAAAAACTGTTTTTT.

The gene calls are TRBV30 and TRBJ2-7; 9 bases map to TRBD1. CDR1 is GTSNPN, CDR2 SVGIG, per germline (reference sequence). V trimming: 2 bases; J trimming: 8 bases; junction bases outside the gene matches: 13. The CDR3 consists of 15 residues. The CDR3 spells CAWSPGQGGHVKQYF. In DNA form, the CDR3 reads TGTGCCTGGAGTCCGGGACAGGGTGGACATGTGAAGCAGTACTTC.

CDR3 protein: CASSLNQEGQIDGYTF. In nucleotides, the CDR3 is TGTGCCAGCTCACTAAATCAAGAAGGACAGATAGATGGCTACACCTTC. This chain uses TRBV18 with TRBJ1-2, with a tentative D call TRBD1 (6 bases). There are 16 residues in the CDR3. The ends were cut back, 4 bases at V and 6 bases at J, with 21 bases in the middle. Germline loops: CDR1 KGHSH, CDR2 LQKENI.

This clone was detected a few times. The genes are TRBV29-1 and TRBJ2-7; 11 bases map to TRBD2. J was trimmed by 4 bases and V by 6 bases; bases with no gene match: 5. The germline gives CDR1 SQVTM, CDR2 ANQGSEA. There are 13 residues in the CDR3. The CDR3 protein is CSVVLAGVYEQYF. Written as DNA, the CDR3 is TGCAGCGTAGTACTAGCGGGAGTGTACGAGCAGTACTTC.

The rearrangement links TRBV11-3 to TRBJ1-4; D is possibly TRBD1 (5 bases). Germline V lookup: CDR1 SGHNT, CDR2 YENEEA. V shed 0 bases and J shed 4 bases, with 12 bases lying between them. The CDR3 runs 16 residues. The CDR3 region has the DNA TGTGCCAGCAGCTTAGAGCTAACAGGTGTTAATGAAAAACTGTTTTTT. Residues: CASSLELTGVNEKLFF.

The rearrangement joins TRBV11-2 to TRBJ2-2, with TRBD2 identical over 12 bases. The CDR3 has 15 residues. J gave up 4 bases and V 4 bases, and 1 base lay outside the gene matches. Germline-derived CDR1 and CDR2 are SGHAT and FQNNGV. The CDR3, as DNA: TGTGCCAGCAGCTCTAGCGGGGGGGTCACCGGGGAGCTGTTTTTT. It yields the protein CASSSSGGVTGELFF.

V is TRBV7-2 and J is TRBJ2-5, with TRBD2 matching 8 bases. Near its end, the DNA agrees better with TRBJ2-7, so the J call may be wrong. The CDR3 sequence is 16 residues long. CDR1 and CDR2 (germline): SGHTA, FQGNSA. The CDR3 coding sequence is TGTGCCAGCAGCTTAACTAGCGGTTTTAGCTCCTACGAGCAGTACTTC. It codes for CASSLTSGFSSYEQYF.

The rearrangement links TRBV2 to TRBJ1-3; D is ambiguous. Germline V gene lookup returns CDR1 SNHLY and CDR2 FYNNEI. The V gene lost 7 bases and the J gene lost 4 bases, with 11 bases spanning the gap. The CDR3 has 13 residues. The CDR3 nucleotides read TGTGCCAGCACTGCTAGGTGGGGAAACACCATATATTTT. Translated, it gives CASTARWGNTIYF.

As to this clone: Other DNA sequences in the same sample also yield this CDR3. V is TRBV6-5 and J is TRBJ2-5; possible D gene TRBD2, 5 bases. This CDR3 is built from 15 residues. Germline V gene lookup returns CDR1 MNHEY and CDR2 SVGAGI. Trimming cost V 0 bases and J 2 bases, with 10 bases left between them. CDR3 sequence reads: CASSYSGRGQETQYF. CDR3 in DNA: TGTGCCAGCAGTTACTCCGGACGGGGACAAGAGACCCAGTACTTC.

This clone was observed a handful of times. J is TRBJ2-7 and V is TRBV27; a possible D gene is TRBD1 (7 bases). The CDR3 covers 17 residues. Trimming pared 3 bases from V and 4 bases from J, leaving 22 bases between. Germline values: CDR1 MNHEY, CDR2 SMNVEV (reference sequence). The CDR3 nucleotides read TGTGCCAGCAGTTTTGTAGCGGCAGGGGGGCTCCTGTACGAGCAGTACTTC. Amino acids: CASSFVAAGGLLYEQYF.

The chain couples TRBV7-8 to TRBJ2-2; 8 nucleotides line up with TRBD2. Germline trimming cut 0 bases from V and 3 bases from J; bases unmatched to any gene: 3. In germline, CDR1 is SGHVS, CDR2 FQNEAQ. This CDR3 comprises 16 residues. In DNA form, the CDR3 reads TGTGCCAGCAGCTTAGCTAGCGGGACCGACACCGGGGAGCTGTTTTTT. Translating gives CASSLASGTDTGELFF. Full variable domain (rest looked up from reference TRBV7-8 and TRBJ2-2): GAGVSQSPRYKVAKRGQDVALRCDPISGHVSLFWYQQALGQGPEFLTYFQNEAQLDKSGLPSDRFFAERPEGSVSTLKIQRTQQEDSAVYLCASSLASGTDTGELFFGEGSRLTVL.

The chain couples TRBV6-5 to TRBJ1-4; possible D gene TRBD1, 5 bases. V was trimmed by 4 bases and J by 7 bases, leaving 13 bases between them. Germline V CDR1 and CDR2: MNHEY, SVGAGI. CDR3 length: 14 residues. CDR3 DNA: TGTGCCAGCAGTTTCGGGGGGGGGAGTGAAAAACTGTTTTTT. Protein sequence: CASSFGGGSEKLFF.

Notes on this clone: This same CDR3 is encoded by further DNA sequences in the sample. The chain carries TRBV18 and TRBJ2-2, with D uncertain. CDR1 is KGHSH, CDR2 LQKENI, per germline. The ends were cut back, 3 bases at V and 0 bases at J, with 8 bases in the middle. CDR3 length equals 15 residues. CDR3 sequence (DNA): TGTGCCAGCTCACCCCCCCTTACGAACACCGGGGAGCTGTTTTTT. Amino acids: CASSPPLTNTGELFF.